This T cell receptor (beta chain) was documented in a study of cytomegalovirus exposure and HLA in healthy donors. Turning to the study itself: In an early release, HLA-typed donors contributed 77 million or so unique TCR sequences. The study's findings and limits: In an earlier analysis, most TCR beta V segments were productive about 87% or about 30% of the time.

PCR used 60 Vbeta primers and 13 Jbeta primers. Here immunoSEQ multiplex PCR was the method, and the copy in TCRdb shows in-frame clones only, minus some. The table has about 140,000 clones, approximately 80% seen once. Remarks on this clone: Its cognate antigen is unknown.

Germline CDR1 is SGHTA and CDR2 is FQGNSA. V lost 5 bases, J lost 0 bases, and 10 bases lay in between. The CDR3 has 14 amino acids. This receptor was obtained from a male donor in good health and CMV-seronegative. The rearrangement links TRBV7-2 to TRBJ1-2, with D possibly being TRBD1 (5 bases). Sequenced input: PBMCs. The CDR3 loop reads CASSIDSANYGYTF. The CDR3 DNA is TGTGCCAGCAGCATCGACAGCGCTAACTATGGCTACACCTTC.